Listed below are T cell receptor beta chains from one sample, sequenced in a study of blood T cell repertoires in COVID-19. Using immunoSEQ multiplex PCR, the repertoire was profiled, and TCRdb retains in-frame clones only, with some absent. The data hold tens of thousands of clones, with roughly 91% observed a single time. The sequenced material came from peripheral blood. Receptor source: a man between 65 and 79 years old with active or convalescent COVID-19. CDR3s include the opening cysteine and the closing phenylalanine or tryptophan. The D gene is left open where the match is weak. Only some rows state a clone size, as once, few, many or a class for expanded clones.

V gene	D gene	J gene	clone size	CDR3 DNA	CDR3 protein
TRBV2	TRBD2	TRBJ2-3	NA	TGTGCCAGCGGGGGAGGGGTCACCACAGATACGCAGTATTTT	CASGGGVTTDTQYF
TRBV19	NA	TRBJ2-1	NA	TGTGCCAGTAGTGCCCCGGGCCCGGGGGACAATGAGCAGTTCTTC	CASSAPGPGDNEQFF
TRBV28	NA	TRBJ2-3	NA	TGTGCCAGCAGTTCCCCCGTGGGGCGGGACGCCTCAGATACGCAGTATTTT	CASSSPVGRDASDTQYF
TRBV7-2	TRBD1	TRBJ1-2	NA	TGTGCCAGCAGCGTCGGACAGGGGGAGTATGGCTACACCTTC	CASSVGQGEYGYTF
TRBV2	NA	TRBJ2-5	NA	TGTGCCAGCAGCGCAAGCGGTAAAGAGACCCAGTACTTC	CASSASGKETQYF
TRBV6-2/TRBV6-3	TRBD2	TRBJ2-1	NA	TGTGCCAGCAGTTACAGTCTGTTGACTAGCGGTACTTCCTACAATGAGCAGTTCTTC	CASSYSLLTSGTSYNEQFF
TRBV9	TRBD1	TRBJ2-7	NA	TGTGCCAGCAGCCTGGGACAGGAATCCTACGAGCAGTACTTC	CASSLGQESYEQYF
TRBV5-1	TRBD1	TRBJ2-1	NA	TGCGCCAGCAGCCGAGGGACAGGGCGAAACGACAATGAGCAGTTCTTC	CASSRGTGRNDNEQFF
TRBV4-2	NA	TRBJ1-5	NA	TGTGCCAGCAGCCTCGAAAGGGGGGGGAATCAGCCCCAGCATTTT	CASSLERGGNQPQHF
TRBV4-2	NA	TRBJ1-3	NA	TGTGCCAGCAGCCAAGAATTCGGTCTGAGCTCTGGAAACACCATATATTTT	CASSQEFGLSSGNTIYF
TRBV27	NA	TRBJ1-6	NA	TGTGCCAGCAGTCAAATCTTACAGGGTGAGGGTGGTAATTCACCCCTCCACTTT	CASSQILQGEGGNSPLHF
TRBV5-1	NA	TRBJ1-1	NA	TGCGCCAGCAGCTTGACAGGGTTAACTGAAGCTTTCTTT	CASSLTGLTEAFF
TRBV6-5	TRBD1	TRBJ2-7	NA	TGTGCCAGCAGTTACTCGAGGGGGCGCCCCTACGAGCAGTACTTC	CASSYSRGRPYEQYF
TRBV19	TRBD1	TRBJ1-1	NA	TGTGCCAGTAGTATTCCGGGACAGTACAGCACTGAAGCTTTCTTT	CASSIPGQYSTEAFF
TRBV2	TRBD1	TRBJ1-5	once	TGTGCCAGCAATCACAGGGGAATGGATAGCAATCAGCCCCAGCATTTT	CASNHRGMDSNQPQHF
TRBV20-1	NA	TRBJ1-1	NA	TGCAGTACAGGGCGCGTCACTGAAGCTTTCTTT	CSTGRVTEAFF
TRBV4-1	TRBD1	TRBJ2-3	NA	TGCGCCAGCAGCCAAGAACGACAGGGGGGCGGTACGCAGTATTTT	CASSQERQGGGTQYF
TRBV18	TRBD1	TRBJ1-1	NA	TGTGCCAGCTCCCCCAGGGGGTTTGACACTGAAGCTTTCTTT	CASSPRGFDTEAFF
TRBV19	TRBD1	TRBJ1-1	NA	TGTGCCACTGGACAGGGGAGAAACACTGAAGCTTTCTTT	CATGQGRNTEAFF